The TCR beta chain under discussion was sequenced for a study of CD8 T cells in Susac syndrome. It was with random hexamers that about 0.45 to 1 ug RNA was reverse transcribed. The TCR beta CDR3 was amplified by immunoSEQ multiplex PCR across 54 Vbeta, 13 Jbeta. One entry per CDR3 protein results from TCRdb running MiXCR on the immunoSEQ multiplex PCR reads. The sample has 200,000 to 250,000 distinct CDR3 sequences; about 93% are singletons. Germline V gives CDR1 SGHTA, CDR2 FQGNSA. The V end was cut by 1 base, the J end by 4 bases, with 13 bases between. The CDR3 is made up of 16 amino acids. This sequence originates from a human donor with multiple sclerosis. The sequencing input was CD4+ T cells from PBMCs. V is TRBV7-2 and J is TRBJ2-2, with D possibly TRBD1 on 6 matching bases. The CDR3 loop reads CASSLERRQATGELFF. For the CDR3, the DNA is TGTGCCAGCAGCTTAGAAAGGAGACAGGCCACCGGGGAGCTGTTTTTT.